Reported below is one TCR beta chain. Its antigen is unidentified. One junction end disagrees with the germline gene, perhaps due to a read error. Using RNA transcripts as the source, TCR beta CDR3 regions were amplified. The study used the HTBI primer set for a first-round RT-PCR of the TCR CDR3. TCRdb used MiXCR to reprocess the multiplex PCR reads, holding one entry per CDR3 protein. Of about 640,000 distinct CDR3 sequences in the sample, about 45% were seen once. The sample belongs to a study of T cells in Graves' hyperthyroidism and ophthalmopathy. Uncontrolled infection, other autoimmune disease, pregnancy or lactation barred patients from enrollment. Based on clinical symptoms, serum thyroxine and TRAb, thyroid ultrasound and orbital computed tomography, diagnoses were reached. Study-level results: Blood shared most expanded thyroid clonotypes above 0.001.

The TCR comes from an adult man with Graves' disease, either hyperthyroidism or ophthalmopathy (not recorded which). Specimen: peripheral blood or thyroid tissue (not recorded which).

Here the CDR3 DNA reads TGTGCTAGCAGCATAGGGGGGATGGAAAAACTGTTTTTT. Its protein product is CASSIGGMEKLFF. The V call is TRBV7-7, the J call TRBJ1-4; tentatively, D is TRBD1 (6 bases). The CDR3 extends over 13 amino acids. CDR1 is SSHAT and CDR2 is FNYEAQ in the germline V gene (reference sequence).